What follows are 21 T cell receptor beta chains derived from one specimen sequenced in a study of blood T cells in healthy people across ages. Primers used in a second PCR of about 7 to 12 cycles were a sample-barcoded 5' primer and a J-beta primer mix. TCRdb re-called the 5' RACE reads through MiXCR, storing one row per CDR3 protein. The sample shows some 900,000 distinct CDR3 sequences, 45% to 50% of them seen only once. Input material: blood. These receptor sequences come from a man between 25 and 39 years old in good health.

This clonotype was seen more than once but under ten times. The rearrangement links TRBV3-1 to TRBJ2-5; 11 positions agree with TRBD2. Trimming removed 2 bases from V and 3 bases from J; junction bases left unmatched: 11. The CDR3 runs 18 residues. Germline lookup yields CDR1 LGHDT and CDR2 YNNKEL (reference sequence). CDR3 DNA sequence: TGTGCCAGCAGCCAATTTAACCTGGGACTAGCGGTGGAAGAGACCCAGTACTTC. Residues: CASSQFNLGLAVEETQYF.

V and J are TRBV13 and TRBJ2-1; unclear D gene. V was pared by 5 bases and J by 3 bases, with 8 bases between. Germline CDR1 is PRHDT and CDR2 is FYEKMQ (reference sequence). This CDR3 has 13 residues. The CDR3 sequence: CASSVQFYNEQFF. In nucleotides, the CDR3 is TGTGCCAGCAGCGTACAGTTCTACAATGAGCAGTTCTTC.

In the case of this clonotype: A junction boundary mismatches the germline segment, possibly from a read error. The chain recombines TRBV5-1 with TRBJ2-5; 7 bases agree with TRBD1. Judging by the DNA end, TRBJ2-7 fits better; the J call may be wrong. Germline V gene sequence: CDR1 SGHRS, CDR2 YFSETQ. The CDR3 covers 14 residues. CDR3 sequence reads: CASSYKTGSSEQYF. The CDR3 DNA sequence: TGCGCCAGCAGCTATAAGACAGGGTCCTCCGAGCAGTACTTC.

This chain uses TRBV6-1 with TRBJ2-7, with D perhaps matching TRBD1 or TRBD2 (5 bases each). This CDR3 has 14 residues. Per germline, CDR1 MNHNS and CDR2 SASEGT. The V gene lost 3 bases and the J gene lost 2 bases, with 11 bases spanning the gap. The CDR3 sequence: CASSEGRVTYEQYF. Written as DNA, the CDR3 is TGTGCCAGCAGTGAGGGACGGGTTACCTACGAGCAGTACTTC.

The gene calls are TRBV29-1 and TRBJ1-1, with D unclear. The germline V and J ends were trimmed by 1 base and 6 bases, with 6 bases remaining between them. The CDR3 extends over 11 amino acids. Germline values: CDR1 SQVTM, CDR2 ANQGSEA. Here the CDR3 DNA reads TGCAGCGTTGAAGGTCCGGCTGAAGCTTTCTTT. Protein sequence: CSVEGPAEAFF.

Only a few counts were recorded for this clonotype. The chain joins TRBV7-2 to TRBJ2-1; TRBD2 agrees at 8 bases. This CDR3 has 16 residues. The V and J ends lost 5 bases and 7 bases, in that order; junction bases with no gene match: 13. Per germline, CDR1 SGHTA and CDR2 FQGNSA. In DNA, the CDR3 is TGTGCCAGCAGCCCTACTCGGGGGGGGCTTTGGAATGAGCAGTTCTTC. Encoded protein: CASSPTRGGLWNEQFF.

The chain links TRBV20-1 to TRBJ2-7, with 12 bases aligning to TRBD2. V lost 3 bases, J lost 1 base, and 7 bases stayed unmatched. CDR1 and CDR2 (germline): DFQATT, SNEGSKA (reference sequence). The CDR3 spans 16 residues. The CDR3 loop reads CSARGASGGDSYEQYF. In DNA form, the CDR3 reads TGCAGTGCTAGGGGCGCTAGCGGGGGGGATTCCTACGAGCAGTACTTC.

The V gene is TRBV4-3, the J gene TRBJ1-5; the D gene is possibly TRBD1 (6 bases). This CDR3 spans 16 amino acids. Trimming took 4 bases from V and 0 from J, leaving 13 bases between them. Germline CDR1 reads LGHNA; CDR2 reads YSLEER. In DNA form, the CDR3 reads TGCGCCAGCAGCCCGGACAGCGCCCTTAGCAATCAGCCCCAGCATTTT. It is translated as CASSPDSALSNQPQHF.

This clonotype was seen more than once but under ten times. The chain is built from TRBV6-5 and TRBJ2-3, with D unresolved. The CDR3 extends over 13 amino acids. CDR1 and CDR2 (germline): MNHEY, SVGAGI. V lost 6 bases to trimming and J lost 1 base, with 8 bases between them. The DNA for the CDR3 is TGTGCCAGCAGGGTTCCCGGCACAGATACGCAGTATTTT. It translates to CASRVPGTDTQYF.

This chain links TRBV10-3 with TRBJ2-7, with no clear D. CDR1 and CDR2 from the germline V gene are ENHRY and SYGVKD. V gave up 3 bases and J gave up 0 bases, with 6 bases separating them. This CDR3 is built from 13 residues. CDR3 sequence: CAISDGSSYEQYF. As DNA, the CDR3 is TGTGCCATCAGTGATGGGTCCTCCTACGAGCAGTACTTC.

V is TRBV9 and J is TRBJ2-5, with 8 bases matching TRBD2. Germline V gene sequence: CDR1 SGDLS, CDR2 YYNGEE. With 0 bases clipped from V and 2 bases from J, the junction kept 6 bases outside the gene matches. The CDR3 has 16 amino acids. CDR3 protein: CASSVGLAGLQETQYF. The CDR3 DNA follows: TGTGCCAGCAGCGTAGGGCTAGCGGGCTTACAAGAGACCCAGTACTTC.

The chain uses TRBV7-8 and TRBJ2-1; the D is unclear. The V end was cut by 1 base, the J end by 10 bases, with 23 bases between. Germline CDR1 SGHVS, CDR2 FQNEAQ. The CDR3 is 17 residues long. The CDR3 DNA sequence: TGTGCCAGCAGCTTAGGTCTTTTCGGTCAGGCTGACGGAGAGCAGTTCTTC. Translating gives CASSLGLFGQADGEQFF.

On this clonotype: A read error may account for a junction end that differs from germline. The chain has TRBV3-1 and TRBJ2-1; D may correspond to TRBD1 or TRBD2 (5 bases each). Germline CDR1 LGHDT, CDR2 YNNKEL (reference sequence). The CDR3 runs to 16 residues. The CDR3 sequence: CASSQDWGSTYTEQFF. The DNA for the CDR3 is TGTGCCAGCAGCCAAGATTGGGGGAGCACCTACACTGAGCAGTTCTTC.

The chain recombines TRBV7-9 with TRBJ1-3; weak D call: TRBD1 (5 bases). Germline V gives CDR1 SEHNR, CDR2 FQNEAQ (reference sequence). Trimming removed 10 bases at V and 6 bases at J, with 19 bases between. CDR3 size: 14 residues. In DNA, the CDR3 is TGTGCCACCGCGAGGGGAGGGGATCAAAACACCATATATTTT. It yields the protein CATARGGDQNTIYF.

The chain carries TRBV5-5 and TRBJ2-1; unclear D gene. With 4 bases removed from V and 2 bases from J, the gap between germline ends came to 13 bases. Germline CDR1 and CDR2: SGHKS and YYEKEE (reference sequence). The CDR3 has 15 residues. The CDR3 DNA reads TGTGCCAGCAGCCCCGGACCGGGCGCCTACAATGAGCAGTTCTTC. Its translation is CASSPGPGAYNEQFF.

This clonotype was recorded a few times. This chain joins TRBV27 and TRBJ2-3, with D perhaps matching TRBD1 (5 bases). The CDR3 loop spans 15 amino acids. Germline values: CDR1 MNHEY, CDR2 SMNVEV (reference sequence). Trimming took 5 bases from V and 1 from J, leaving 13 bases between them. This CDR3 is CASSPDNRGTDTQYF. CDR3 sequence (DNA): TGTGCCAGCAGTCCGGACAACCGCGGCACAGATACGCAGTATTTT.

This clonotype was counted between two and nine times. The genes are TRBV6-1 and TRBJ2-4; D uncertain. Germline CDR1 and CDR2: MNHNS and SASEGT. The CDR3 covers 10 residues. Trimming stripped 3 bases from V and 7 bases from J, with 1 base between. CDR3 sequence: CASSDNIQYF. In DNA, the CDR3 is TGTGCCAGCAGTGATAACATTCAGTACTTC.

The J gene is TRBJ1-2, the V gene TRBV29-1; D gene unclear. The V and J ends lost 6 bases and 7 bases respectively, with 12 bases between them. Germline assignment: CDR1 SQVTM and CDR2 ANQGSEA. This CDR3 region has 11 residues. CDR3 bases: TGCAGCGTCGCAGTAGCGAGTGGCTACACCTTC. It yields the protein CSVAVASGYTF.

This clonotype has only a few counts. DNA for the CDR3: TGTGCCAGCAGAATCGGGGAGGCAGATACGCAGTATTTT. It is translated as CASRIGEADTQYF. The rearrangement uses TRBV6-5 and TRBJ2-3; tentatively, D is TRBD2 (6 bases). CDR1 and CDR2 (germline): MNHEY, SVGAGI. There are 13 residues in the CDR3. The V and J ends lost 6 bases and 4 bases respectively, with 11 bases between them.

The sample holds a few counts of this clonotype. V is TRBV7-8 and J is TRBJ1-2; 8 bases fit TRBD1. The CDR3 extends over 15 amino acids. Trimming cost V 6 bases and J 8 bases; bases outside gene matches: 14. The germline V gene has CDR1 SGHVS and CDR2 FQNEAQ. Here the CDR3 reads CASSSAGQAFSGYTF. In nucleotides, the CDR3 is TGTGCCAGCAGTTCTGCGGGACAGGCCTTTAGCGGCTACACCTTC.

This clonotype was seen only a few times. The V gene is TRBV27, the J gene TRBJ2-3, with a weak D call TRBD1 (6 bases). The germline V and J ends were trimmed by 6 bases and 0 bases, with 19 bases remaining between them. The CDR3 loop spans 17 amino acids. The germline CDR1 and CDR2 sequences are MNHEY and SMNVEV (reference sequence). CDR3 protein: CASRVIGTLPSTDTQYF. In nucleotides, the CDR3 is TGTGCCAGCAGGGTCATAGGGACACTTCCTAGCACAGATACGCAGTATTTT.